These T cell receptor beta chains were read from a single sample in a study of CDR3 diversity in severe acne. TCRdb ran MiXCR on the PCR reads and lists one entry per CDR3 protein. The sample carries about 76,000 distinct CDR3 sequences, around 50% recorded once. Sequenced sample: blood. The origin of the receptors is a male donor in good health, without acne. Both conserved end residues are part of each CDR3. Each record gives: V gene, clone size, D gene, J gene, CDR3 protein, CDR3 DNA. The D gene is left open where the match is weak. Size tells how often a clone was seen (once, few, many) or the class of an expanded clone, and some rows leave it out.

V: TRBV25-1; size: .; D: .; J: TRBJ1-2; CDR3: CASSPNFGVHYGYTF; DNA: TGTGCCAGTAGTCCAAACTTTGGTGTGCACTATGGCTACACCTTC
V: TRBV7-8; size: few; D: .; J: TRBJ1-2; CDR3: CASSLARREGYTF; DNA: TGTGCCAGCAGCTTAGCCAGGAGGGAGGGCTACACCTTC
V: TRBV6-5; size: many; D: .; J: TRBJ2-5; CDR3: CASRALQETQYF; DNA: TGTGCCAGCAGAGCATTACAAGAGACCCAGTACTTC
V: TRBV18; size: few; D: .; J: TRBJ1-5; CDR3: CASSSRQSSNQPQHF; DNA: TGTGCCAGCTCTTCAAGGCAGTCTAGCAATCAGCCCCAGCATTTT
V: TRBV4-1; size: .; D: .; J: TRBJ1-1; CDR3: CASSQGYSVNTEAFF; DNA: TGCGCCAGCAGCCAAGGGTACAGCGTGAACACTGAAGCTTTCTTT
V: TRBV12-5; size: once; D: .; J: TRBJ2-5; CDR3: CASTPGLETQYF; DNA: TGTGCCAGCACGCCGGGGTTGGAGACCCAATACTTC
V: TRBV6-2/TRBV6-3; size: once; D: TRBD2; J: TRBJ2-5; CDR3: CASFPAGETQYF; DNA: TGTGCCAGTTTCCCAGCGGGGGAGACCCAGTACTTC
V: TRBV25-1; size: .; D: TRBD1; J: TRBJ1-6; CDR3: CASSQTGGGSPLHF; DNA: TGTGCCAGCAGCCAGACAGGGGGTGGTTCACCCCTCCACTTT
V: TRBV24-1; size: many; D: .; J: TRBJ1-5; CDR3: CATSDLNERRVFNQPQHF; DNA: TGTGCCACCAGTGATTTGAACGAGCGCAGGGTGTTCAATCAGCCCCAGCATTTT
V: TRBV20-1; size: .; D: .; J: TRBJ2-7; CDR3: CSALSGGVPYEQYF; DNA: TGCAGTGCTCTCTCGGGGGGCGTGCCCTACGAGCAGTACTTC
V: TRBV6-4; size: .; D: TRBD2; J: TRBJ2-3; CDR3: CASSDTSGGALDTQYF; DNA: TGTGCCAGCAGTGACACTAGCGGGGGGGCATTAGATACGCAGTATTTT
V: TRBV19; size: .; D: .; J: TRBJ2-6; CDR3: CASSHGGTEANVLTF; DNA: TGTGCCAGTAGTCATGGGGGCACAGAGGCCAACGTCCTGACTTTC
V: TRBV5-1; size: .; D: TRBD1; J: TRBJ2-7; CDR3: CASSLEQGAPYEQYF; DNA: TGCGCCAGCAGCTTGGAACAGGGGGCGCCCTACGAGCAGTACTTC
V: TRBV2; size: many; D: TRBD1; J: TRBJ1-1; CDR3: CASLSGTGLIRPEAFF; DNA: TGTGCCAGCCTCTCCGGGACAGGGCTAATTAGGCCTGAAGCTTTCTTT
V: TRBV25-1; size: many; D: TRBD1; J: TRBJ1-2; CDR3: CASSEAGTGVDYGYTF; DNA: TGTGCCAGCAGCGAGGCCGGGACAGGGGTAGACTATGGCTACACCTTC
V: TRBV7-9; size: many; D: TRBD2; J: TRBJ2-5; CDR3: CASIGLAGHQETQYF; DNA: TGTGCCAGCATCGGACTAGCGGGCCACCAAGAGACCCAGTACTTC
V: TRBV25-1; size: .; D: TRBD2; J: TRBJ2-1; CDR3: CASSRTSGSYEQFF; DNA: TGTGCCAGCTCCCGGACTAGCGGGAGCTATGAGCAGTTCTTC